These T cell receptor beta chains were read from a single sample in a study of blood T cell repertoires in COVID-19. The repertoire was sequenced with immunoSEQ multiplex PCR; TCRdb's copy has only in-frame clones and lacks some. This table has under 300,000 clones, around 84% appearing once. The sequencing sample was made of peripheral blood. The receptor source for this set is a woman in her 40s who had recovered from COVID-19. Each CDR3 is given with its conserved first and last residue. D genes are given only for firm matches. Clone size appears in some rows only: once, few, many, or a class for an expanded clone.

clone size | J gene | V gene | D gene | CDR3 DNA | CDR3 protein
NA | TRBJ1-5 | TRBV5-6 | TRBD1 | TGTGCCAGCAGCTCAGGGACAGACGTTAGCAATCAGCCCCAGCATTTT | CASSSGTDVSNQPQHF
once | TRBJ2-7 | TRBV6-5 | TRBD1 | TGTGCCACACTGGGACAGGCTGGTTACGAGCAGTACTTC | CATLGQAGYEQYF
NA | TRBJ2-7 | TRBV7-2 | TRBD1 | TGTGCCAGCAGCCGGGACAGAGGCACCTACGAGCAGTACTTC | CASSRDRGTYEQYF
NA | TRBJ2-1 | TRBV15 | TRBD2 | TGTGCCACCGTAGAGCGGGGCGATTACAATGAGCAGTTCTTC | CATVERGDYNEQFF
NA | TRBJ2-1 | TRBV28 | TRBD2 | TGTGCCAGCAGCACCCGAGGACTAGCGCCAGAATTAAGCTCCTACAATGAGCAGTTCTTC | CASSTRGLAPELSSYNEQFF
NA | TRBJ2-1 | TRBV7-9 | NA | TGTGCCAGCAGCTTATCGGCGGGTTACAATGAGCAGTTCTTC | CASSLSAGYNEQFF
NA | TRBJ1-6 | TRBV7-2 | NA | TGTGCCAGCAGCTTAGGAGAGTATTCACCCCTCCACTTT | CASSLGEYSPLHF
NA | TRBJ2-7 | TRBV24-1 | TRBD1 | TGTGCCACCAGTAACCCCGGGACAGGGAGTTACGAGCAGTACTTC | CATSNPGTGSYEQYF
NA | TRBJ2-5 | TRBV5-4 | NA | TGTGCCAGCAGCTTGGCAGGGCAGGGGCCAGAGACCCAGTACTTC | CASSLAGQGPETQYF
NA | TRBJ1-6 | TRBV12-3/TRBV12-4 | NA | TGTGCCAGCCAGGACACCCTAAATTCACCCCTCCACTTT | CASQDTLNSPLHF
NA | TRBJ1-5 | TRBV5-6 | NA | TGTGCCAGCAGCTTGAGAGAACCCGGTCAGCCCCAGCATTTT | CASSLREPGQPQHF
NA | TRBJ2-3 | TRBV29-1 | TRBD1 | TGCAGCGTAGACAGGGGGCTCGGCACAGATACGCAGTATTTT | CSVDRGLGTDTQYF
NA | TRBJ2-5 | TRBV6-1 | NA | TGTGCCAGCAGTGAAGACAGTTTGAAGAAGACCCAGTACTTC | CASSEDSLKKTQYF
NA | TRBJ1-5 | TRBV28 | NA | TGTGCCAGCAGTTTAGTGGACTACAATCAGCCCCAGCATTTT | CASSLVDYNQPQHF
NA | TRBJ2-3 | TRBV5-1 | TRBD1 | TGCGCCAGCAGCTTGGCTGGACAGGGGACAGATACGCAGTATTTT | CASSLAGQGTDTQYF
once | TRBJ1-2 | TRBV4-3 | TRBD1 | TGCGCCAGCAGCCAAGCCGCAGGGGGGATTAACTATGGCTACACCTTC | CASSQAAGGINYGYTF
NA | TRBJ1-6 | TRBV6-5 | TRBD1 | TGTGCCAGCAGTCCGGACAGGGGAAATTCACCCCTCCACTTT | CASSPDRGNSPLHF
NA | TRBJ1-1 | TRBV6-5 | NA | TGTGCCAGCAGTTATAGGGGAAAGGGAACTGAAGCTTTCTTT | CASSYRGKGTEAFF
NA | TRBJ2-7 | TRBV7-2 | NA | TGTGCCAGCAGCCCTAGCGCCTCGGAAGGCTACGAGCAGTACTTC | CASSPSASEGYEQYF
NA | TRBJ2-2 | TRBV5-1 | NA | TGCGCCAGCGCACCGGGACATACTAACCCCGGGGAGCTGTTTTTT | CASAPGHTNPGELFF
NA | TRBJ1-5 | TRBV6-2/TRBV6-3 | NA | TGTGCCAGCAGTTACTGGTACAGAGACCAGCCCCAGCATTTT | CASSYWYRDQPQHF
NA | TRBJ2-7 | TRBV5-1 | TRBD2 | TGCGCCAGCAGCGTGACGGGACTAGCGGGGGGATGGTCTGGCGAGCAGTACTTC | CASSVTGLAGGWSGEQYF
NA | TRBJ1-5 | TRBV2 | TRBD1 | TGTGCCAGCAGCGGAGATACTAGAAGCAGGGGGAAAGGCAATCAGCCCCAGCATTTT | CASSGDTRSRGKGNQPQHF
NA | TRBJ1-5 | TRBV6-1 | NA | TGTGCCAGCAGTGCGGACGCCCTCGGGGGGGATCAGCCCCAGCATTTT | CASSADALGGDQPQHF
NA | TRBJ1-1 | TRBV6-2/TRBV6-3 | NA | TGTGCCAGCAGTTTAAAGAGAGGATCAGCTTTCTTT | CASSLKRGSAFF
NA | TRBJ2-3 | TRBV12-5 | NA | TGTGCTAGTGGTCGGAACAGGGTCACAGATACGCAGTATTTT | CASGRNRVTDTQYF
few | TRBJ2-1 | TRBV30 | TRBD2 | TGTGCCTGCCTAAAAGAGAGCGGGGGCCACAATGAGCAGTTCTTC | CACLKESGGHNEQFF
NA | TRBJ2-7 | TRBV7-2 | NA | TGTGCCAGCAGCCAGACCATGGGGGGTTACGAGCAGTACTTC | CASSQTMGGYEQYF
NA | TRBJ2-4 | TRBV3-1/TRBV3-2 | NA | TGTGCCAGCAGCCAAAAAGCAGGGGGGAGTCGCGGCATTCAGTACTTC | CASSQKAGGSRGIQYF
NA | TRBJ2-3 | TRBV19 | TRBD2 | TGTGCCAGTAGTTCGGGCAGCGCTAGCGGGGGGGCGGCGGGCACAGATACGCAGTATTTT | CASSSGSASGGAAGTDTQYF
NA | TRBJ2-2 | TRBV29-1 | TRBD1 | TGCAGCGTTGAAGATAGGGGGCAGGGGGTAGCCGGGGAGCTGTTTTTT | CSVEDRGQGVAGELFF
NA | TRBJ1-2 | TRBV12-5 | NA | TGTGCTAGTGGTTTCCATCTCCAACCCGTTCGGTATGGCTACACCTTC | CASGFHLQPVRYGYTF
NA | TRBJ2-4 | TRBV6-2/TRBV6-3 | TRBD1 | TGTGCCAGCAGTCGATCTACAGGGGTCATTCAGTACTTC | CASSRSTGVIQYF
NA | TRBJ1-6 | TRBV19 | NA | TGTGCCAGTAGTATTGGAGCCTCACCCCTCCACTTT | CASSIGASPLHF
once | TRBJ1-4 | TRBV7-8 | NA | TGTGCCAGCAGCTCCATTAATGAAAAACTGTTTTTT | CASSSINEKLFF
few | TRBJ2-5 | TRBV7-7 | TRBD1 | TGTGCTAGCAGCCGCCCGGGACAGGGAGAGACCCAGTACTTC | CASSRPGQGETQYF
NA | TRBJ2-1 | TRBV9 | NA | TGTGCCAGCAGCGTAGAAATAGTAGCAGGGGACAATGAGCAGTTCTTC | CASSVEIVAGDNEQFF
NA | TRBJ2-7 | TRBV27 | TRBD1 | TGTGCCAGCAGTGGGCCAGGGGACAGTAGGTACTACGAGCAGTACTTC | CASSGPGDSRYYEQYF
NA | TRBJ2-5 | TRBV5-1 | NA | TGCGCCAGCAGCTTGACGTCACTCCAAGAGACCCAGTACTTC | CASSLTSLQETQYF
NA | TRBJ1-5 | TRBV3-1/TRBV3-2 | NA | TGTGCCAGCAGCCCCAGGTTGGGGGCAGAAAGCAATCAGCCCCAGCATTTT | CASSPRLGAESNQPQHF
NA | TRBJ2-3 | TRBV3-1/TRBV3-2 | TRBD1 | TGTGCCAGCAGCCAACCTTTGGGACAGGCAGATACGCAGTATTTT | CASSQPLGQADTQYF
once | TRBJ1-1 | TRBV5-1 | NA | TGCGCCAGCAGCTACACAGGCACTGAAGCTTTCTTT | CASSYTGTEAFF
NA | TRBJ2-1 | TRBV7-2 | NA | TGTGCCAGCAGACAGGGCGCCTACAATGAGCAGTTCTTC | CASRQGAYNEQFF
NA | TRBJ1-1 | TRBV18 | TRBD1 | TGTGCCAGCTCACCACCACAGGGGGCTTTCAGCACTGAAGCTTTCTTT | CASSPPQGAFSTEAFF
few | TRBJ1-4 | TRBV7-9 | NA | TGTGCCAGCAGCCCCTCAGGACAGACTGCAACTAATGAAAAACTGTTTTTT | CASSPSGQTATNEKLFF
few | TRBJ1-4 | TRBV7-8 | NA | TGTGCCAGCAGTCTCCAGGGCGCGGGGGAAAAACTGTTTTTT | CASSLQGAGEKLFF
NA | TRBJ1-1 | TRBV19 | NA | TGTGCCAGTCTGCTCTCCGTTGTCAGCACTGAAGCTTTCTTT | CASLLSVVSTEAFF
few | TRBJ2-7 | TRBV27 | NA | TGTGCCAGCAGCTGGGGGGACAGAAACTACGAGCAGTACTTC | CASSWGDRNYEQYF